Sequencing of this T cell receptor beta chain was carried out in a study of post-analysis software for immune sequencing data (dated by TCRdb to 2014 to 2015). Regarding the study in general: Disease courses on record covered relapsing-remitting, secondary progressive and progressive-relapsing multiple sclerosis, though some patients had no subtype annotation. Patient repertoires were compared against ten to twelve previously published healthy control repertoires from donors aged 6 to 25 years. A subset of samples was prepared in parallel using single-end sample barcoding, then pooled and co-amplified after Illumina adapter ligation.

Per the germline V gene (reference sequence), DFQATT is the CDR1 and SNEGSKA is the CDR2. Germline trimming: 2 bases from V, 0 bases from J; junction bases outside gene matches: 5. Reading from cysteine to phenylalanine, the CDR3 counts 15 amino acids. Just the 45-base CDR3 DNA is kept, in frame starting at base 1. General conclusions and limits of the study: Compared with controls, multiple sclerosis patients had significantly lower normalized Chao1 diversity, a finding suggesting substantial peripheral T-cell clonal expansion. When samples were clustered directly using the F measure, samples prepared in the same batch co-clustered strongly, which prompted a batch-effect correction. The control group was slightly older than the multiple sclerosis patient group. Patients showed significantly higher frequencies than controls for about 5 TRBV segments, among them TRBV5-6, TRBV5-1 and TRBV20-1.

This clonotype was observed a single time. Which antigen it targets is not known. Base qualities are not at hand, and no much larger clone is one base apart. The library came from PCR. Sequencing relied on an Illumina HiSeq 2500. To reduce PCR and sequencing biases, unique molecular identifiers were incorporated into the TCR beta cDNA libraries. Approximately 500,000 cDNA molecules were obtained per 1 to 10 million input T cells, so each molecule approximated one T cell. The patient libraries were prepared and sequenced with the same protocol used for the earlier healthy control dataset. Samples belonging to the same batch were prepared together, multiplexed and sequenced on a shared HiSeq lane. Processing in the source paper ran as follows. Raw barcoded reads were processed with MIGEC, and single-read molecular identifier groups were discarded before consensus assembly and CDR3 extraction. Clonotype tables were post-analysed with VDJtools, normalizing diversity by down-sampling all datasets to the smallest sample size. In repertoire overlap clustering, CDR3 amino acid sequences, but not nucleotide sequences, were matched to correct batch-related cross-sample contamination. TCRdb reworked the public reads: Q25 trimming with fastp, MiXCR clone assembly, productive beta chains retained. All rows with the same CDR3 protein become a single entry with the most common DNA and genes. The V and J calls were not made by the authors but by TCRdb's processing. The sample records 350,000 to 450,000 distinct CDR3 sequences, approximately 38% of which are singletons. The ten top clones hold under 9% of the sample.

To demonstrate the VDJtools post-analysis software, the study profiled TCR beta repertoires from the peripheral blood of 10 to 15 young patients with multiple sclerosis. The multiple sclerosis patients were children and adolescents ranging in age from about 6 to 16 years. The sequence joins TRBV20-1 to TRBJ2-3; 7 bases in between match TRBD2. The source of this sequence is a girl aged 2-15 years with multiple sclerosis. The sequencing input was blood. The CDR3 is CSARLASGSTDTQYF. The bases are TGCAGTGCTAGACTGGCTAGCGGTAGCACAGATACGCAGTATTTT.